These T cell receptor beta chains were read from a single sample in a study of blood T cells in healthy people across ages. Via MiXCR, TCRdb re-called the 5' RACE reads, giving one row per CDR3 protein. The sample lists 600,000 to 850,000 distinct CDR3 sequences, more than 40% seen once, with less than 25% in the top ten. Sequenced input: blood. The receptors shown here come from a woman aged 60 to 75 in good health. Both conserved end residues are part of each CDR3. D genes are given only for firm matches. A row's size may be missing; if present it is once, few, many or a size class.

TRBV7-8,TRBJ1-5,-,many,TGTGCCAGCAGCTTAAACAGGGAAAATCAGCCCCAGCATTTT,CASSLNRENQPQHF
TRBV11-2,TRBJ2-5,-,-,TGTGCCAGCAACTTAGAGACGGGCGAGACCCAGTACTTC,CASNLETGETQYF
TRBV7-2,TRBJ2-7,TRBD2,-,TGTGCCAGCAGCTTAGCGCCCCGTACTAGCGGGGGAAATGAGCAGTACTTC,CASSLAPRTSGGNEQYF
TRBV28,TRBJ2-5,-,-,TGTGCCAGCAGTTTATCGGCGGTCGGGGAGACCCAGTACTTC,CASSLSAVGETQYF
TRBV11-2,TRBJ2-3,-,few,TGTGCCAGCAGCTTACTCACAGGGATGTATCCAGATACGCAGTATTTT,CASSLLTGMYPDTQYF
TRBV4-2,TRBJ1-2,-,few,TGTGCCAGCAGCCAAGATGGGGGCGGAGACGTTAACTATGGCTACACCTTC,CASSQDGGGDVNYGYTF
TRBV5-1,TRBJ2-2,-,-,TGCGCCAGCAGCCCCGCCGGAACAGCAGGGGAGCTGTTTTTT,CASSPAGTAGELFF
TRBV4-2,TRBJ2-5,TRBD2,few,TGTGCCAGCAGCCAAGGTGGTAGCGGGGGGACACCTTACAATGAGCAGTACTTC,CASSQGGSGGTPYNEQYF
TRBV20-1,TRBJ2-7,-,many,TGCAGTGCTATTCGGAGCCCACCTTACGAGCAGTACTTC,CSAIRSPPYEQYF
TRBV28,TRBJ1-5,-,once,TGTGCCAGCAGAAGGGAACGGGTAAATCAGCTCCAGCATTTT,CASRRERVNQLQHF
TRBV4-2,TRBJ2-5,-,-,TGTGCCAGCAGCCAAGTTGTAGACAGCACCCAAGAGACCCAGTACTTC,CASSQVVDSTQETQYF
TRBV20-1,TRBJ2-3,-,-,TGCAGTGCTAGGGTCGGCACCACAGATACGCAGTATTTT,CSARVGTTDTQYF
TRBV7-3,TRBJ2-3,TRBD1,few,TGTGCCAGCAGCTTAAGAGCGAGACAGGGGGCTCCCCTTCAGACAGATACGCAGTATTTT,CASSLRARQGAPLQTDTQYF
TRBV12-3/TRBV12-4,TRBJ2-5,-,-,TGTGCCAGCAGTTTTAGCCTAGCGCAGACTGAGCAGTACTTC,CASSFSLAQTEQYF
TRBV28,TRBJ2-1,-,few,TGTGCCAGCACCAAGCCCCCCTTGGGTTATGAGCAGTTCTTC,CASTKPPLGYEQFF
TRBV20-1,TRBJ1-2,TRBD1,few,TGCAGTGCTAGAGACCCCCGGGGACAGGTGGGCTACACCTTC,CSARDPRGQVGYTF
TRBV7-2,TRBJ2-3,-,-,TGTGCCAGCAGCCGCGCTGCGGCGGGGAGTACTAGCACAGATACGCAGTATTTT,CASSRAAAGSTSTDTQYF
TRBV7-3,TRBJ1-4,-,few,TGTGCCAGCAGCTTAAATCGCGTGGTACCGACTAATGAAAAACTGTTTTTT,CASSLNRVVPTNEKLFF
TRBV24-1,TRBJ2-1,TRBD2,-,TGTGCCACCAGTGACCCTAGCGGGAGGGTTGCCAATGAGCAGTTCTTC,CATSDPSGRVANEQFF
TRBV4-1,TRBJ2-7,-,few,TGCGCCAGCAGCCAAGGTCCTACAGACACGTACTACGAGCAGTACTTC,CASSQGPTDTYYEQYF
TRBV5-1,TRBJ2-5,TRBD2,-,TGCGCCAGCAGCTTGGAAGGACCGGGAGGGGGAGAGCAGTACTTC,CASSLEGPGGGEQYF
TRBV9,TRBJ2-1,TRBD2,-,TGTGCCAGCAGCCCACCGACTAGCGGGGGGGTTATGAATGAGCAGTTCTTC,CASSPPTSGGVMNEQFF
TRBV6-2/TRBV6-3,TRBJ2-7,TRBD2,-,TGTGCCAGCAGCTCGGAGAGCGGGAGAATCTACGAGCAGTACTTC,CASSSESGRIYEQYF
TRBV7-9,TRBJ2-5,-,few,TGTGCCAGCAGCTTATTCCCGGACCCGAAAGAGACCCAGTACTTC,CASSLFPDPKETQYF
TRBV11-2,TRBJ1-4,-,-,TGTGCCAGCAGCGTATCCCAGGGGCCCGAAAAACTGTTTTTT,CASSVSQGPEKLFF
TRBV2,TRBJ2-2,TRBD2,few,TGTGCCAGCGCGGGGGGGAACACCGGGGAGCTGTTTTTT,CASAGGNTGELFF
TRBV29-1,TRBJ2-3,-,many,TGCAGCGTTATCCTAGGGAGAAACACAGATACGCAGTATTTT,CSVILGRNTDTQYF
TRBV12-3/TRBV12-4,TRBJ2-6,TRBD1,-,TGTGCCAGCAGTTCGGGACAGGTCGGCTCTGGGGCCAACGTCCTGACTTTC,CASSSGQVGSGANVLTF
TRBV9,TRBJ2-1,-,-,TGTGCCAGCAGCGTAGCACGAGTGGCGTACAATGAGCAGTTCTTC,CASSVARVAYNEQFF
TRBV12-3/TRBV12-4,TRBJ2-2,-,-,TGTGCCAGCAGTTTTGGGGGGACCGGGGAGCTGTTTTTT,CASSFGGTGELFF
TRBV7-9,TRBJ1-4,-,-,TGTGCCAGCAGCTTAGGCTCAGGTGCTAATGAAAAACTGTTTTTT,CASSLGSGANEKLFF
TRBV11-1,TRBJ1-1,-,once,TGTGCCAGCAGCTCAGCGACCCACGGACAGCTGAACACTGAAGCTTTCTTT,CASSSATHGQLNTEAFF
TRBV5-1,TRBJ2-1,TRBD2,many,TGCGCCAGCAGCTTGGAAAGGCCTAGCGGGGGGAATGAGCAGTTCTTC,CASSLERPSGGNEQFF
TRBV5-1,TRBJ2-1,-,-,TGCGCCAGCAGCTTGGAGCAGGGAAACAATGAGCAGTTCTTC,CASSLEQGNNEQFF
TRBV6-2/TRBV6-3,TRBJ2-1,-,-,TGTGCCAGCAGTTACTCGGGGGTTTTTGGCAATGAGCAGTTCTTC,CASSYSGVFGNEQFF
TRBV6-2/TRBV6-3,TRBJ2-7,-,-,TGTGCCAGCAGTTACTCGAGTGATAGGAAGGCCCTGGGGGCCTACAATGAGCAGTACTTC,CASSYSSDRKALGAYNEQYF
TRBV28,TRBJ1-1,-,-,TGTGCCAGCAGTTTACGCAGGGGCGTCACTGAAGCTTTCTTT,CASSLRRGVTEAFF